Below are 3 T cell receptor beta chains sequenced from a single sample in a study of shared clonotypes between healthy human individuals. Clones were read by immunoSEQ multiplex PCR, and TCRdb kept only the in-frame ones, dropping some. The sample carries about 460,000 clones, roughly 80% recorded once. Sequenced material: PBMCs. These receptors all stem from a woman aged 40 to 50 in good health. Some clones in this sample may be carry-over from other donors' samples.

The chain combines TRBV11-3 with TRBJ2-7, with a possible D match to TRBD1 (6 bases). Germline V gene sequence: CDR1 SGHNT, CDR2 YENEEA. V lost 5 bases and J 6 bases, leaving 23 bases between the germline ends. CDR3 length: 16 residues. CDR3: CASSPLTGIPDSEQYF. The CDR3 bases are TGTGCCAGCAGCCCCCTGACAGGAATCCCGGACTCCGAGCAGTACTTC. The full variable domain, its missing parts supplied by reference TRBV11-3 and TRBJ2-7, is EAGVVQSPRYKIIEKKQPVAFWCNPISGHNTLYWYLQNLGQGPELLIRYENEEAVDDSQLPKDRFSAERLKGVDSTLKIQPAELGDSAVYLCASSPLTGIPDSEQYFGPGTRLTVT.

J is TRBJ2-5 and V is TRBV6-6; 14 bases align to TRBD2. The CDR3 consists of 14 residues. Germline-derived CDR1 and CDR2 are MNHNY and SVGAGI (reference sequence). V gave up 5 bases and J gave up 14 bases; unmatched junction bases: 10. In nucleotides, the CDR3 is TGTGCCAGCAGTCCCCTCGGGACTAGCGGGAGATTATACTTC. Its protein product is CASSPLGTSGRLYF.

The chain is built from TRBV5-5 and TRBJ1-1; possibly TRBD1 for D (6 bases). The V and J ends lost 8 bases and 5 bases respectively, with 22 bases between them. This CDR3 comprises 15 residues. Per the germline V gene, CDR1 is SGHKS and CDR2 is YYEKEE (reference sequence). The CDR3 here is CASVRWGASPTEAFF. CDR3 nucleotide sequence: TGTGCCAGTGTAAGGTGGGGGGCAAGTCCAACTGAAGCTTTCTTT.